This section outlines one T cell receptor (beta chain) sequence together with its context. Its antigen is undetermined. In building TCR beta libraries, iRepertoire HTBI primers were used together with Arm-PCR of CDR3 regions. TCRdb re-analysed the multiplex PCR reads in MiXCR, keeping a single row per CDR3 protein. The sample has about 220,000 distinct CDR3 sequences, roughly 18% seen once. The time point is: newly diagnosed GD, antithyroid drugs for less than 3 months. PBMC-extracted RNA yielded the TCR library. The CDR3 is 15 residues long. In germline, CDR1 is MNHEY, CDR2 SMNVEV (reference sequence). J lost 7 bases, V lost 5 bases, and 11 bases had no gene match. The data are from a study of regulatory T cells in long-lasting Graves disease. Study-wide findings and caveats: Those with persistent disease had in common more public clonotypes (around 2,500) than new patients (approximately 1,000). Persistent disease favored TRBV28, TRBJ1-2 and TRBJ2-5.

These same records also appear under a second study, on T cells in Graves' hyperthyroidism and ophthalmopathy.

This TCR was recovered from a woman younger than 45 with Graves disease. This chain joins TRBV27 and TRBJ2-3; TRBD1 matches at 8 bases. The specimen comprised peripheral blood mononuclear cells (PBMCs), sampled at new diagnosis, from a patient treated with antithyroid drugs. CDR3 coding DNA: TGTGCCAGCAGTCCCGCGGACAGGGCGGTGCATACGCAGTATTTT. Amino acid sequence: CASSPADRAVHTQYF.